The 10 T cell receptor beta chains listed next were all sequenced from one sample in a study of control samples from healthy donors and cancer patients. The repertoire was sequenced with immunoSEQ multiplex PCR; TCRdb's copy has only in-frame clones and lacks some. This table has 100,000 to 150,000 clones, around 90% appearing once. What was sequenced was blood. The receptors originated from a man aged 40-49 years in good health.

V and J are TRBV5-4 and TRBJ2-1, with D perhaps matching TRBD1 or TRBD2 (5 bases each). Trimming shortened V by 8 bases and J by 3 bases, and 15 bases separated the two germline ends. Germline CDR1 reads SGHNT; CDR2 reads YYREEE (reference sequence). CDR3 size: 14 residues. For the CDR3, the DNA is TGTGCCAGTGGGACGGGGCGCTACTACAATGAGCAGTTCTTC. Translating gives CASGTGRYYNEQFF.

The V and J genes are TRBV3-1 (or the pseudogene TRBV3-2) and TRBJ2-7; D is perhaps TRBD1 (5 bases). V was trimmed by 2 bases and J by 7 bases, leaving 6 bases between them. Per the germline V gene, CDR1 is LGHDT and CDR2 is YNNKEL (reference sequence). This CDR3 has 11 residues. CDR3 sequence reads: CASSQQGEQYF. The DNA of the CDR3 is TGTGCCAGCAGCCAACAGGGAGAGCAGTACTTC.

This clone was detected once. The CDR3 region has the DNA TGTGCCAGCAGCGCATGGGGGGACCGCTACGAGCAGTACTTC. As protein: CASSAWGDRYEQYF. This sequence joins TRBV5-4 and TRBJ2-7; possibly TRBD2 for D (6 bases). V lost 4 bases, J lost 3 bases, and 14 bases lay in between. This CDR3 has 14 amino acids. Germline CDR1 SGHNT, CDR2 YYREEE (reference sequence).

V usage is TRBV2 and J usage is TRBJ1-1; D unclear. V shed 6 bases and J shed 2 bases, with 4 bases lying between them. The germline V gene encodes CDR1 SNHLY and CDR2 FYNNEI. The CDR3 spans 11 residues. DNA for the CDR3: TGTGCCAGCAGCGCTAACACTGAAGCTTTCTTT. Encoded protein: CASSANTEAFF. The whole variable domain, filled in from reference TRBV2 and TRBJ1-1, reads EPEVTQTPSHQVTQMGQEVILRCVPISNHLYFYWYRQILGQKVEFLVSFYNNEISEKSEIFDDQFSVERPDGSNFTLKIRSTKLEDSAMYFCASSANTEAFFGQGTRLTVV.

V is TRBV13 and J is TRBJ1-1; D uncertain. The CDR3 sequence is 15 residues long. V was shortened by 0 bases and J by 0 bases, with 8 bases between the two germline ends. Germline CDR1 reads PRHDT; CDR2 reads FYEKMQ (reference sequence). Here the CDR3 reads CASSLGSRLNTEAFF. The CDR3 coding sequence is TGTGCCAGCAGCTTAGGCAGCCGACTGAACACTGAAGCTTTCTTT.

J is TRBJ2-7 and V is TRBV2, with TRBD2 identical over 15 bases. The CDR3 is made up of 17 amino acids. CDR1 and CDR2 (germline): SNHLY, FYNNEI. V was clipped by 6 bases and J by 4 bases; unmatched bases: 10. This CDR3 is CASSFPPGLAGGYEQYF. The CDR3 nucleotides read TGTGCCAGCAGCTTCCCTCCGGGACTAGCGGGGGGTTACGAGCAGTACTTC. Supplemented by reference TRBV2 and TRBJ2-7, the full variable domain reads EPEVTQTPSHQVTQMGQEVILRCVPISNHLYFYWYRQILGQKVEFLVSFYNNEISEKSEIFDDQFSVERPDGSNFTLKIRSTKLEDSAMYFCASSFPPGLAGGYEQYFGPGTRLTVT.

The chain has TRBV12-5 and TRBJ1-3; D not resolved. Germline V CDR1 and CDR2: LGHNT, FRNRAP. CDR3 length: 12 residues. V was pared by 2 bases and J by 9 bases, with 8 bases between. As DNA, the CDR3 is TGTGCTAGTGGTTTGCCCCCGGGCACCATATATTTT. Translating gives CASGLPPGTIYF.

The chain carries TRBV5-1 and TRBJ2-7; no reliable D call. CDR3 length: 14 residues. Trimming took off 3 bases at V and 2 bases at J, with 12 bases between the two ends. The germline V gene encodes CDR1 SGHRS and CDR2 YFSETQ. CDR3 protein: CASSSYGVTYEQYF. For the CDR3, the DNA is TGCGCCAGCAGCTCGTACGGCGTTACCTACGAGCAGTACTTC.

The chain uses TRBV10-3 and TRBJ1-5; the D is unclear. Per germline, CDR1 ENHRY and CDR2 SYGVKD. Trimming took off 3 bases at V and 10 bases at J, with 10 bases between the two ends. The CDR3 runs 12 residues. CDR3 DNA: TGTGCCATCAGTGATATGGGGTTACCCCAGCATTTT. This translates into CAISDMGLPQHF.

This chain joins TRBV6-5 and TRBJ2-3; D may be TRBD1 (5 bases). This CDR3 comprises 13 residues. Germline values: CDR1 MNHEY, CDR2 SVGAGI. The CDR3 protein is CAGGAVSTDTQYF. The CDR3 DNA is TGTGCGGGTGGGGCAGTGAGCACAGATACGCAGTATTTT.